This passage covers 21 T cell receptor beta chains from one sample sequenced in a study of post-analysis software for immune sequencing data. Regarding the study as a whole: In patients, TRBV5-6, TRBV5-1 and TRBV20-1 belonged to about five TRBV segments found more frequently than in controls.

No antigen has been assigned to these receptors. The authors incorporated unique molecular identifiers into the TCR beta cDNA libraries. TCRdb passed the PCR reads through MiXCR, listing each CDR3 protein once. The table has approximately 730,000 distinct CDR3 sequences, just over 45% seen once; the top ten hold 4% to 5%. Material for sequencing was blood. The receptor source for this set is a girl aged 5-17 years with multiple sclerosis.

This chain uses TRBV7-2 with TRBJ2-5; 9 nucleotides line up with TRBD1. The J call may be incorrect, as the DNA end agrees better with TRBJ2-7. Germline V gene sequence: CDR1 SGHTA, CDR2 FQGNSA. The CDR3 totals 14 residues. The CDR3 here is CASSSYRDRAEQYF. CDR3 DNA: TGTGCCAGCAGCTCTTACCGGGACAGGGCCGAGCAGTACTTC.

This clonotype showed up just a few times. The V call is TRBV7-9, the J call TRBJ2-7, with D maybe TRBD1 (6 bases). The better agreement between TRBJ2-5 and the DNA end casts doubt on the J call. The CDR3 is made up of 15 amino acids. The V gene's germline CDR1 is SEHNR and CDR2 FQNEAQ (reference sequence). The CDR3 coding sequence is TGTGCCAGCAGAACGACAGCTACAAGGGGGGAGACCCAGTACTTC. Protein product: CASRTTATRGETQYF.

The V call is TRBV6-1, the J call TRBJ2-3; TRBD1 aligns across 10 bases. The V gene end was trimmed by 8 bases and the J gene end by 2 bases; junction bases not matched to a gene: 16. Per the germline V gene, CDR1 is MNHNS and CDR2 is SASEGT. CDR3 size: 18 residues. CDR3 sequence reads: CASGATGGDFSHTDTQYF. DNA for the CDR3: TGTGCCAGCGGGGCGACAGGGGGCGATTTTTCACACACAGATACGCAGTATTTT.

The chain recombines TRBV7-9 with TRBJ2-5, with 10 bases fitting TRBD1. Germline loops: CDR1 SEHNR, CDR2 FQNEAQ (reference sequence). The CDR3 is 15 amino acids. V gave up 6 bases and J gave up 3 bases; unmatched junction bases: 7. The CDR3 DNA follows: TGTGCCAGCAGTTGGAGAGGGACAGGGGAAGAGACCCAGTACTTC. This codes for CASSWRGTGEETQYF.

CDR3 DNA: TGTGCCAGCAGCTTAGATTTCGGCGCGCGGTCCCAAGAGACCCAGTACTTC. Translating gives CASSLDFGARSQETQYF. V is TRBV11-2 and J is TRBJ2-5; D gene ambiguous. The CDR3 is 17 residues long. Deletions cut 0 bases from V and 1 base from J, with 15 bases between. Per germline, CDR1 SGHAT and CDR2 FQNNGV.

The CDR3 reads CASIGGGRGYTF. CDR3 nucleotide sequence: TGTGCCAGCATCGGAGGGGGTAGGGGCTACACCTTC. This rearrangement joins TRBV6-5 to TRBJ1-2, with a possible D match to TRBD1 (6 bases). This CDR3 has 12 amino acids. The germline V and J ends were trimmed by 7 bases and 8 bases, with 14 bases remaining between them. The germline V gene encodes CDR1 MNHEY and CDR2 SVGAGI.

This chain connects TRBV28 to TRBJ2-5, with 7 nucleotides matching TRBD2. The germline V gene has CDR1 MDHEN and CDR2 SYDVKM. V dropped 5 bases and J dropped 4; count of bases not matched to a gene: 13. The CDR3 spans 16 residues. DNA of the CDR3: TGTGCCAGCAGTGTCCCCGGGGCGGGAGCACGAGAGACCCAGTACTTC. This sequence encodes CASSVPGAGARETQYF.

The chain recombines TRBV4-3 with TRBJ2-7; 8 bases are a match to TRBD1. The J call could be wrong; TRBJ2-5 is a better fit for the DNA end. This CDR3 spans 16 amino acids. From germline, CDR1 is LGHNA and CDR2 YSLEER. Written as DNA, the CDR3 is TGCGCCAGCAGCCAGAACGGACAGGGCATAGGAGAGACCCAGTACTTC. Its protein is CASSQNGQGIGETQYF.

This clonotype was detected only a few times. The rearrangement uses TRBV6-5 and TRBJ2-7; D perhaps matches TRBD2 (6 bases). The CDR3 runs 16 residues. Germline V gene sequence: CDR1 MNHEY, CDR2 SVGAGI. The V end was cut by 0 bases, the J end by 4 bases, with 16 bases between. CDR3 in amino acids: CASSYSIGASAYEQYF. The CDR3 DNA sequence: TGTGCCAGCAGTTACTCGATCGGGGCTAGCGCATACGAGCAGTACTTC.

The chain combines TRBV29-1 with TRBJ1-2; possibly TRBD1 for D (6 bases). CDR1 and CDR2 from the germline V gene are SQVTM and ANQGSEA. The CDR3 spans 12 residues. The CDR3 nucleotides are TGCACCTACAGGGAAGAGAACTATGGCTACACCTTC. Its translation: CTYREENYGYTF. Full variable domain (missing parts from reference TRBV29-1 and TRBJ1-2): SAVISQKPSRDICQRGTSLTIQCQVDSQVTMMFWYRQQPGQSLTLIATANQGSEATYESGFVIDKFPISRPNLTFSTLTVSNMSPEDSSIYLCTYREENYGYTFGSGTRLTVV.

Only a few counts were recorded for this clonotype. The chain carries TRBV7-8 and TRBJ2-1, with TRBD2 matching 12 bases. Germline V CDR1 and CDR2: SGHVS, FQNEAQ. The CDR3 contains 21 residues. Trimming removed 5 bases from V and 0 bases from J; junction bases left unmatched: 17. The CDR3 nucleotides are TGTGCCAGCAGCCCCCGGGCAAGACCGCTAGCGGGAGGGAGCTCCTACAATGAGCAGTTCTTC. Encoded protein: CASSPRARPLAGGSSYNEQFF.

This clonotype was recorded many times. The rearrangement joins TRBV3-1 to TRBJ2-7; D is possibly TRBD2 (6 bases). Germline assignment: CDR1 LGHDT and CDR2 YNNKEL (reference sequence). The CDR3 is 14 amino acids. Trimming removed 0 bases at V and 7 bases at J, with 13 bases between. In nucleotides, the CDR3 is TGTGCCAGCAGCCAAGAGTGGAGGGCAGGGGAGCAGTACTTC. This codes for CASSQEWRAGEQYF.

The gene calls are TRBV29-1 and TRBJ2-1; D might be TRBD2 (5 bases). Trimming pared 3 bases from V and 6 bases from J, leaving 15 bases between. Germline CDR1 is SQVTM and CDR2 is ANQGSEA. CDR3 length: 14 residues. In DNA, the CDR3 is TGCAGCGTTGATTCTCCGGAGGAGTTCAATGAGCAGTTCTTC. This gives the protein CSVDSPEEFNEQFF.

This chain joins TRBV28 and TRBJ2-5; no firm D call. Judging by the DNA end, TRBJ2-7 fits better; the J call may be wrong. Germline-derived CDR1 and CDR2 are MDHEN and SYDVKM. The CDR3 runs 13 residues. The DNA for the CDR3 is TGTGCCAGCAGTTTCCAACAGTCCGGCGAGCAGTACTTC. Protein product: CASSFQQSGEQYF.

The rearrangement joins TRBV27 to TRBJ2-3; 7 nucleotides agree with TRBD2. The CDR3 runs 19 residues. Germline values: CDR1 MNHEY, CDR2 SMNVEV (reference sequence). Trimming took 6 bases from V and 3 from J; bases not matched to a gene: 21. In DNA form, the CDR3 reads TGTGCCAGCAGCCCCCGCGGCTTACGCGCGGGAGTGAGGACAGATACGCAGTATTTT. It encodes CASSPRGLRAGVRTDTQYF.

The chain carries TRBV28 and TRBJ2-1; perhaps TRBD1 as D (5 bases). V was trimmed by 2 bases and J by 9 bases, leaving 20 bases between them. The CDR3 is made up of 16 amino acids. Germline-derived CDR1 and CDR2 are MDHEN and SYDVKM. CDR3 in DNA: TGTGCCAGCAGTTTAGATCCCGGACACCCCTACGTTGAGCAGTTCTTC. Its protein is CASSLDPGHPYVEQFF.

The chain combines TRBV30 with TRBJ2-3; D is unclear. The CDR3 loop spans 15 amino acids. The V end lost 7 bases, the J end lost 2 bases, and 19 bases lay between the germline ends. The germline CDR1 and CDR2 sequences are GTSNPN and SVGIG (reference sequence). CDR3 DNA: TGTGCCTCTGCCGTCGGCGGTTTTTCCACAGATACGCAGTATTTT. Protein sequence: CASAVGGFSTDTQYF.

The chain carries TRBV27 and TRBJ1-2; tentatively, D is TRBD1 (6 bases). The V end was cut by 2 bases, the J end by 4 bases, with 11 bases between. Germline V lookup: CDR1 MNHEY, CDR2 SMNVEV (reference sequence). The CDR3 runs 14 residues. The CDR3 nucleotides read TGTGCCAGCAGTTTACGATCAGGGGCCTATGGCTACACCTTC. Translated: CASSLRSGAYGYTF.

This chain connects TRBV7-2 to TRBJ2-7; D unresolved. This CDR3 has 14 amino acids. The germline V and J ends were trimmed by 8 bases and 7 bases, with 21 bases remaining between them. In germline, CDR1 is SGHTA, CDR2 FQGNSA. Here the CDR3 reads CASGPTDGPVEQYF. In DNA, the CDR3 is TGTGCCAGCGGCCCCACGGACGGCCCCGTAGAGCAGTACTTC.

This clonotype was detected only a few times. The chain combines TRBV12-3 or TRBV12-4 with TRBJ2-7; a possible D gene is TRBD1 (6 bases). The DNA end is a closer match to TRBJ2-4, so the J assignment may be wrong. The length of the CDR3 is 16 residues. The CDR3 protein is CASSFNLGAVKNIQYF. In DNA, the CDR3 is TGTGCCAGCAGTTTTAATCTGGGGGCGGTCAAAAACATTCAGTACTTC.

The chain recombines TRBV6-1 with TRBJ2-4; D gene uncertain. V was shortened by 0 bases and J by 8 bases, with 17 bases between the two germline ends. The CDR3 has 16 amino acids. The germline V gene has CDR1 MNHNS and CDR2 SASEGT. The CDR3: CASSEALRAYSHIQYF. The CDR3, as DNA: TGTGCCAGCAGTGAAGCGCTCCGGGCCTATTCCCACATTCAGTACTTC.